The 8 T cell receptor beta chains in this list originate from one sample, sequenced in a study of T-cell reconstitution after alpha-beta-depleted transplantation in children. As it was prepared, the TCRbeta library received unique molecular identifiers. TCRdb reprocessed the PCR reads via MiXCR and lists one record per CDR3 protein. The table lists about 220,000 distinct CDR3 sequences, approximately 17% of them singletons. The sample consisted of PBMCs, mostly from graft donor cells, taken 360 days after TCRalphabeta/CD19-depleted stem cell transplant. These receptor sequences come from a male patient between 2 and 15 years old who had a stem cell transplant for acute lymphoblastic leukemia, so the T cells may come from the graft donor.

The rearrangement links TRBV20-1 to TRBJ1-2, with 7 bases identical to TRBD1. Germline-derived CDR1 and CDR2 are DFQATT and SNEGSKA (reference sequence). With 5 bases clipped from V and 1 base from J, the junction kept 4 bases outside the gene matches. The CDR3 loop spans 13 amino acids. In nucleotides, the CDR3 is TGCAGTGCTCAGGGACAGCATAACTATGGCTACACCTTC. Amino acids: CSAQGQHNYGYTF.

The V gene is TRBV12-3 or TRBV12-4, the J gene TRBJ2-5; D is perhaps TRBD1 (5 bases). V gave up 8 bases and J gave up 4 bases, with 11 bases separating them. The CDR3 length is 12 residues. The CDR3 protein is CASGTRGETQYF. The DNA of the CDR3 is TGTGCCAGCGGTACAAGGGGAGAGACCCAGTACTTC.

V is TRBV27 and J is TRBJ1-1, with D tentatively TRBD1 (5 bases). This CDR3 region has 15 residues. From germline, CDR1 is MNHEY and CDR2 SMNVEV (reference sequence). Trimming stripped 10 bases from V and 0 bases from J, with 18 bases between. Written as DNA, the CDR3 is TGTGCCACCCTCTCCTGGGGGGTCATGAACACTGAAGCTTTCTTT. Protein product: CATLSWGVMNTEAFF.

The V gene is TRBV3-1, the J gene TRBJ1-3, with unresolved D. Trimming cost V 4 bases and J 0 bases, with 4 bases left between them. Germline CDR1 LGHDT, CDR2 YNNKEL (reference sequence). This CDR3 is 13 amino acids long. In nucleotides, the CDR3 is TGTGCCAGCAGCCCTTACTCTGGAAACACCATATATTTT. This translates into CASSPYSGNTIYF.

This clonotype came up a few times. This rearrangement joins TRBV11-2 to TRBJ1-4; D gene uncertain. The CDR3 has 14 amino acids. Trimming took off 2 bases at V and 5 bases at J, with 9 bases between the two ends. Germline assignment: CDR1 SGHAT and CDR2 FQNNGV. The CDR3 reads CASSLSQKNEKLFF. In DNA, the CDR3 is TGTGCCAGCAGCTTATCACAGAAAAATGAAAAACTGTTTTTT.

Only a few counts were recorded for this clonotype. This chain joins TRBV12-3 or TRBV12-4 and TRBJ2-1, with unresolved D. Trimming removed 5 bases from V and 4 bases from J, with 6 bases in between. The CDR3 sequence is 12 residues long. CDR3 sequence reads: CASSTIYNEQFF. The CDR3 DNA sequence: TGTGCCAGCAGTACGATTTACAATGAGCAGTTCTTC.

This sequence joins TRBV6-2 or TRBV6-3 and TRBJ2-7; 12 positions match TRBD2. The CDR3 is 14 residues long. The germline CDR1 and CDR2 sequences are MNHEY and SVGEGT. V gave up 6 bases and J gave up 2 bases; unmatched junction bases: 2. This CDR3 reads CASRRTSGTYEQYF. In DNA form, the CDR3 reads TGTGCCAGCAGGCGGACTAGCGGGACCTACGAGCAGTACTTC.

This chain joins TRBV4-1 and TRBJ1-2, with D tentatively TRBD1 (6 bases). V lost 4 bases and J 3 bases, leaving 9 bases between the germline ends. The CDR3 totals 13 residues. Germline-derived CDR1 and CDR2 are MGHRA and YSYEKL. The chain's CDR3 is CASSPRGYYGYTF. DNA of the CDR3: TGCGCCAGCAGCCCCAGGGGATACTATGGCTACACCTTC.